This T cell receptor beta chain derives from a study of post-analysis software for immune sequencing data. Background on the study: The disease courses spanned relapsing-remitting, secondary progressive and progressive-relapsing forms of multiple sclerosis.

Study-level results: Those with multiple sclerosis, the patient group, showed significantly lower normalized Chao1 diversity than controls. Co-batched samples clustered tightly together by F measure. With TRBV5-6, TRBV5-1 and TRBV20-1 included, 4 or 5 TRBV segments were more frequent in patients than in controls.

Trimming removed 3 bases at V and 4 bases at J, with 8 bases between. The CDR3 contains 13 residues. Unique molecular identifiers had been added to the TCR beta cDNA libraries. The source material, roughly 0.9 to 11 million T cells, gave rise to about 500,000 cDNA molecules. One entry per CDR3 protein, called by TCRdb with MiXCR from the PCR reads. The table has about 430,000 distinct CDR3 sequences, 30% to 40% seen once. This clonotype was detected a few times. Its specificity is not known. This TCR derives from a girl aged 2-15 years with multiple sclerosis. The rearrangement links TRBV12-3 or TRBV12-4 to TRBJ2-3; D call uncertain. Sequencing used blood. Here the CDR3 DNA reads TGTGCCAGCAGTTTGGTTAGGTCAGATACGCAGTATTTT. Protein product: CASSLVRSDTQYF.